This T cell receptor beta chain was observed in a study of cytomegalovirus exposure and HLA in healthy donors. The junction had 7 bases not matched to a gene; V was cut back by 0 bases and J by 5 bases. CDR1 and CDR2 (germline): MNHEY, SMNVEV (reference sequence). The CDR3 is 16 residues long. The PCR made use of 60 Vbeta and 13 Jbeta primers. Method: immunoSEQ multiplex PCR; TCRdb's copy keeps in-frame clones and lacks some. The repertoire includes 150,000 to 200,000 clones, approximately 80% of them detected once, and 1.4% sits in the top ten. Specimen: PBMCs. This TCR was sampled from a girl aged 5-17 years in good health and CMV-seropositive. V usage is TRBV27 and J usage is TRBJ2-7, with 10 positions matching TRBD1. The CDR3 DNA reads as TGTGCCAGCAGTTTATCCCGGTGGGGACAGGGGAACGAGCAGTACTTC. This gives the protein CASSLSRWGQGNEQYF.